Many counts were recorded for the clone carrying this TCR beta chain. Its antigen is currently unknown. This entry comes from a study of Graves' ophthalmopathy and Graves' hyperthyroidism. Overall study context: Before any treatment, peripheral blood was taken at the initial diagnosis.

Investigators amplified TCR beta CDR3 regions from RNA transcripts. HTBI-primed first-round RT-PCR preceded second-round multiplex PCR. TCRdb ran MiXCR on the multiplex PCR reads and lists one entry per CDR3 protein. This table holds about 380,000 distinct CDR3 sequences, 15% to 17% found once. Study results and caveats: Between ophthalmopathy and stable hyperthyroidism, a 13-signature model drew a separation with 87.88% sensitivity and less than 83% specificity.

The CDR3 runs 15 residues. V was cut by 3 bases and J by 9 bases, with 20 bases left in between. Sequenced: peripheral blood. The chain carries TRBV12-3 or TRBV12-4 and TRBJ2-5; D may be TRBD1 (6 bases). The clonotype comes from a young woman with stable Graves' hyperthyroidism. CDR3 amino acids: CASSFLGHPGFAQYF. The CDR3 DNA follows: TGTGCCAGCAGTTTCCTGGGACACCCAGGGTTTGCCCAGTACTTC.